The sequence of this T cell receptor (beta chain) was determined in a study of blood T cell repertoires in COVID-19. As for the study in general: T cells, B-cell-depleted T cells, or PBMCs provided the cDNA or gDNA that served as material.

The V gene's germline CDR1 is SGHTA and CDR2 FQGNSA. Trimming removed 4 bases from V and 1 base from J; junction bases left unmatched: 3. The CDR3 is made up of 14 amino acids. The protocol was immunoSEQ multiplex PCR, while the TCRdb copy is restricted to in-frame clones and leaves out a portion. The sample has 50,000 to 70,000 clones, approximately 84% seen once. The chain recombines TRBV7-2 with TRBJ2-5; 7 bases fit TRBD1. The receptor comes from a man aged 70 or older with active COVID-19. Sequencing was carried out using peripheral blood. CDR3 in amino acids: CASSSGQIQETQYF. The DNA of the CDR3 is TGTGCCAGCAGCTCGGGACAGATCCAAGAGACCCAGTACTTC.